A single sample gave rise to the 8 T cell receptor beta chains below, sequenced in a study of blood T cell repertoires in COVID-19. Measured with immunoSEQ multiplex PCR; TCRdb has only the in-frame clones, and not every one. The top ten hold 9.5% to 15% of the sample, which has around 190,000 clones, less than 85% seen once. Sequenced material: peripheral blood. All receptors come from a woman in her fifties or sixties with acute or convalescent COVID-19.

The V and J genes are TRBV3-1 (or the pseudogene TRBV3-2) and TRBJ2-7; TRBD2 is a possible D gene (5 bases). The CDR3 covers 15 residues. The germline V gene encodes CDR1 LGHDT and CDR2 YNNKEL (reference sequence). With 7 bases removed from V and 9 bases from J, the gap between germline ends came to 25 bases. In DNA, the CDR3 is TGTGCCAGCAACCACCCCGGACTCCTTCTCCCGAGGCAGTACTTC. This translates into CASNHPGLLLPRQYF.

The V call is TRBV24-1, the J call TRBJ2-1; TRBD2 matches at 15 bases. With 3 bases clipped from V and 7 bases from J, the junction kept 9 bases outside the gene matches. CDR3 length equals 18 residues. Germline V lookup: CDR1 KGHDR, CDR2 SFDVKD. The CDR3 reads CATSDPTRTSGGGNEQFF. CDR3 in DNA: TGTGCCACCAGTGATCCCACGAGGACTAGCGGGGGGGGAAATGAGCAGTTCTTC.

The rearrangement joins TRBV6-5 to TRBJ1-2; 8 nucleotides agree with TRBD1. Germline V gene sequence: CDR1 MNHEY, CDR2 SVGAGI. V shed 4 bases and J 6 bases; nucleotides not matched to a gene: 10. This CDR3 is built from 15 residues. This CDR3 reads CASSSPEDRVNGYTF. In DNA, the CDR3 is TGTGCCAGCAGTTCCCCAGAGGACAGGGTCAATGGCTACACCTTC.

The chain links TRBV18 to TRBJ2-2, with TRBD1 as a possible D gene (6 bases). Germline values: CDR1 KGHSH, CDR2 LQKENI. This CDR3 comprises 16 residues. Trimming removed 3 bases from V and 4 bases from J, with 15 bases in between. The CDR3 region has the DNA TGTGCCAGCTCACCTAACTCGGGACAAGCCACCGGGGAGCTGTTTTTT. Its translation: CASSPNSGQATGELFF.

The chain's CDR3 is CASSLTGQGAFGSPLHF. As DNA, the CDR3 is TGTGCCAGCAGCCTGACGGGACAGGGGGCTTTCGGTTCACCCCTCCACTTT. The rearrangement joins TRBV28 to TRBJ1-6; 12 positions match TRBD1. The CDR3 extends over 17 amino acids. Trimming at V came to 6 bases and at J to 9 bases, leaving 12 bases not matched to a gene. CDR1 and CDR2 from the germline V gene are MDHEN and SYDVKM.

The gene calls are TRBV5-1 and TRBJ1-6, with TRBD1 matching over 7 bases. V was pared by 1 base and J by 7 bases, with 5 bases of the junction left unmatched. From germline, CDR1 is SGHRS and CDR2 YFSETQ. CDR3 length equals 15 residues. CDR3 loop: CASSLTGAVNSPLHF. The CDR3 region has the DNA TGCGCCAGCAGCTTGACAGGGGCGGTAAATTCACCCCTCCACTTT.

The sample holds a few counts of this clone. This chain connects TRBV6-6 to TRBJ2-7; D gene uncertain. Germline-derived CDR1 and CDR2 are MNHNY and SVGAGI (reference sequence). Trimming took 5 bases from V and 0 from J, leaving 8 bases between them. The CDR3 contains 13 residues. The CDR3, as DNA: TGTGCCAGCAGTCTGGCAAGCTCCTACGAGCAGTACTTC. Protein sequence: CASSLASSYEQYF.

This clone was observed a handful of times. The J gene is TRBJ1-6, the V gene TRBV10-3, with 10 nucleotides matching TRBD1. CDR1 and CDR2 (germline): ENHRY, SYGVKD. The ends lost 4 bases at V and 8 bases at J; junction bases unmatched: 8. There are 16 residues in the CDR3. CDR3 region: CAISAPPGTGDSPLHF. The CDR3 nucleotides are TGTGCCATCAGTGCACCACCCGGGACAGGGGATTCACCCCTCCACTTT.